These T cell receptor beta chains were read from a single sample in a study of sequential checkpoint blockade in melanoma. Clones were read by immunoSEQ multiplex PCR, and TCRdb kept only the in-frame ones, dropping some. The data hold 17,000 or so clones, with 70% observed a single time. The specimen comprised CD8+ T cells sorted from blood (inferred from file names), sampled from a patient given nivolumab and ipilimumab in sequence. These receptors were taken from a human donor with melanoma. Both conserved end residues are part of each CDR3. The order of the fields is clone size, J gene, D gene, V gene, CDR3 DNA, CDR3 protein. The D gene is left open where the match is weak. Size values are once, few and many counts, or a class for expanded clones, and some rows have none.

. | TRBJ2-7 | . | TRBV6-5 | TGTGCCAGCAGTTACTTCCAGGGCTCCTACGAGCAGTACTTC | CASSYFQGSYEQYF
. | TRBJ2-2 | TRBD1 | TRBV6-1 | TGTGCCAGCAGTACCCGACAGGGTGCCACCGGGGAGCTGTTTTTT | CASSTRQGATGELFF
. | TRBJ1-2 | . | TRBV27 | TGTGCCAGCCGCGGGATGTATGGCTACACCTTC | CASRGMYGYTF
. | TRBJ2-7 | . | TRBV30 | TGTGCCTGGAGTGGACAGGAGCGCTCCTACGAGCAGTACTTC | CAWSGQERSYEQYF
. | TRBJ2-1 | . | TRBV5-6 | TGTGCCAGCAGCTCCGACAGGAAATTCATCAATGAGCAGTTCTTC | CASSSDRKFINEQFF
. | TRBJ2-3 | TRBD2 | TRBV7-9 | TGTGCCAGCAGCCCGGGACTAGCGGGGGGGACCTTTGCAGATACGCAGTATTTT | CASSPGLAGGTFADTQYF
. | TRBJ2-1 | TRBD2 | TRBV27 | TGTGCCAGCAGAGCGGGAGGACTCTCCTACAATGAGCAGTTCTTC | CASRAGGLSYNEQFF
. | TRBJ1-6 | TRBD1 | TRBV7-9 | TGTGCCAGCAGCGGGCAGGGGGCGGATAATTCACCCCTCCACTTT | CASSGQGADNSPLHF
. | TRBJ2-1 | TRBD1 | TRBV5-1 | TGCGCCAGCAGCGGGACAGGGCCTGAGCAGTTCTTC | CASSGTGPEQFF
. | TRBJ1-2 | . | TRBV13 | TGTGCCAGCAGCTTAGAACAGGGTACCTATGGCTACACCTTC | CASSLEQGTYGYTF
. | TRBJ2-3 | TRBD1 | TRBV11-2 | TGTGCCAGCAGCTCCTTGGACAGGACCACAGATACGCAGTATTTT | CASSSLDRTTDTQYF
. | TRBJ1-4 | . | TRBV6-1 | TGTGCCAGCAGTTCTCGACGAGGGATTAGGGAAAAACTGTTTTTT | CASSSRRGIREKLFF
. | TRBJ1-1 | . | TRBV5-5 | TGTGCCAGCAGCTTGGCCGAGGGAACGAACACTGAAGCTTTCTTT | CASSLAEGTNTEAFF
. | TRBJ1-1 | . | TRBV4-2 | TGTGCCAGCAGCGCAGGGAACACTGAAGCTTTCTTT | CASSAGNTEAFF
. | TRBJ1-1 | TRBD1 | TRBV9 | TGTGCCAGCAGCCTGGTGCCGATGGACAGGGGGCCCCGGAACACTGAAGCTTTCTTT | CASSLVPMDRGPRNTEAFF
. | TRBJ2-3 | . | TRBV27 | TGTGCCAGCAGTTTATCGGAAGGGGCCACAGATACGCAGTATTTT | CASSLSEGATDTQYF
. | TRBJ2-2 | . | TRBV11-3 | TGTGCCAGCAGCGGCCACACCGGGGAGCTGTTTTTT | CASSGHTGELFF
few | TRBJ1-1 | . | TRBV28 | TGTGCCAGCAGTGCCACAGATATGGGGAACACTGAAGCTTTCTTT | CASSATDMGNTEAFF
. | TRBJ1-5 | . | TRBV27 | TGTGCCAGCAGTTTTCAGGGCTACAATCAGCCCCAGCATTTT | CASSFQGYNQPQHF
. | TRBJ2-3 | . | TRBV7-8 | TGTGCCAGCAGCTTAGAGAAGCGAGATACGCAGTATTTT | CASSLEKRDTQYF
few | TRBJ1-6 | . | TRBV9 | TGTGCCAGCAGCGGAGGCTCCTATAATTCACCCCTCCACTTT | CASSGGSYNSPLHF
. | TRBJ1-1 | . | TRBV4-3 | TGCGCCAGCAGCCAGGACGGGGACACTGAAGCTTTCTTT | CASSQDGDTEAFF
. | TRBJ2-3 | TRBD1 | TRBV9 | TGTGCCAGTAGTCTCTCCGGGACAGGGCAAGATACGCAGTATTTT | CASSLSGTGQDTQYF
. | TRBJ1-5 | . | TRBV15 | TGTGCCACCAGCAGGGCAGGTTATTTGGGTCAGCCCCAGCATTTT | CATSRAGYLGQPQHF
. | TRBJ2-1 | . | TRBV5-6 | TGTGCCAGCAGCGTGAGGGACAATGAGCAGTTCTTC | CASSVRDNEQFF
few | TRBJ2-7 | . | TRBV28 | TGTGCCAGCAGTCTAATGGCCCGCATTCGGGAGCCCTACGAGCAGTACTTC | CASSLMARIREPYEQYF
. | TRBJ2-5 | . | TRBV7-9 | TGTGCCAGCAGCCCCCCTCGGAGGGAGCAGTACTTC | CASSPPRREQYF
. | TRBJ2-1 | . | TRBV6-5 | TGTGCCAGCACCCCACGAGTTAGATCCTACAATGAGCAGTTCTTC | CASTPRVRSYNEQFF
. | TRBJ2-1 | TRBD2 | TRBV9 | TGTGCCAGCAGCGTAGCTTACCGGGGGGGTAACAATGAGCAGTTCTTC | CASSVAYRGGNNEQFF
. | TRBJ1-6 | . | TRBV4-3 | TGCGCCAGCAGCCAAAGCAGGGAATCCCTCTCCTATAATTCACCCCTCCACTTT | CASSQSRESLSYNSPLHF
. | TRBJ2-7 | . | TRBV27 | TGTGCCAGCAGTTTAACGCTAGGGAGACCCGCCTACGAGCAGTACTTC | CASSLTLGRPAYEQYF
few | TRBJ1-2 | . | TRBV28 | TGTGCCAGCAGTTTACTTGGAGAGGGGGTAAACTATGGCTACACCTTC | CASSLLGEGVNYGYTF
. | TRBJ1-5 | TRBD1 | TRBV6-1 | TGTGCCAGCAGTGAAGATCTCGACAGGGTGGGCAATCAGCCCCAGCATTTT | CASSEDLDRVGNQPQHF
once | TRBJ2-5 | . | TRBV11-2 | TGTGCCAGCAGCTTAGAAGCAGGGAGGTGGCGAGAGACCCAGTACTTC | CASSLEAGRWRETQYF
. | TRBJ2-3 | TRBD1 | TRBV25-1 | TGTGCCAGCAGTGGGGACAGGGAAACGGACACAGATACGCAGTATTTT | CASSGDRETDTDTQYF
hyperexpanded | TRBJ1-1 | . | TRBV18 | TGTGCCAGCTCACCGGGTTTGTCCTGGTCCAGACAGAACACTGAAGCTTTCTTT | CASSPGLSWSRQNTEAFF
. | TRBJ1-2 | TRBD1 | TRBV5-1 | TGCGCCAGCAGCTGGTCCGGACAGGGAAAAGGCTATGGCTACACCTTC | CASSWSGQGKGYGYTF
. | TRBJ2-7 | TRBD1 | TRBV27 | TGTGCCAGCAGTGCACGACAGGGGGCCGCGGGCGAGCAGTACTTC | CASSARQGAAGEQYF
. | TRBJ1-1 | TRBD1 | TRBV5-6 | TGTGCCAGCAGGCCCGGCGGACAGGCCAAGGAAGCTTTCTTT | CASRPGGQAKEAFF
. | TRBJ2-7 | TRBD2 | TRBV28 | TGTGCCAGCAGTTCGATTCTAGCGGGAGCTCCTTACGAGCAGTACTTC | CASSSILAGAPYEQYF